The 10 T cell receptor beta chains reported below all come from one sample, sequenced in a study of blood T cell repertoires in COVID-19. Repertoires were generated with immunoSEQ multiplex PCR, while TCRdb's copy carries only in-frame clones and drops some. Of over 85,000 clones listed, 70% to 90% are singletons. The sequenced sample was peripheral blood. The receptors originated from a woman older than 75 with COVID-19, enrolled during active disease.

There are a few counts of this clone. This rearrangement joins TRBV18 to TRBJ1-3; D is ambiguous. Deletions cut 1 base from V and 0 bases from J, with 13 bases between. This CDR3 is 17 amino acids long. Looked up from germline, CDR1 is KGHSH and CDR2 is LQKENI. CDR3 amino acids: CASSPLGGLSSGNTIYF. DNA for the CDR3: TGTGCCAGCTCACCACTGGGAGGGTTGAGCTCTGGAAACACCATATATTTT.

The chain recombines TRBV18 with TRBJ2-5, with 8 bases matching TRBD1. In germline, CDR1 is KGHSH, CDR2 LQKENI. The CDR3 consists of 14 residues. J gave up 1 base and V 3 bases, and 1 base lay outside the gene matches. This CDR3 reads CASSPGQAQETQYF. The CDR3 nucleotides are TGTGCCAGCTCACCGGGACAGGCCCAAGAGACCCAGTACTTC.

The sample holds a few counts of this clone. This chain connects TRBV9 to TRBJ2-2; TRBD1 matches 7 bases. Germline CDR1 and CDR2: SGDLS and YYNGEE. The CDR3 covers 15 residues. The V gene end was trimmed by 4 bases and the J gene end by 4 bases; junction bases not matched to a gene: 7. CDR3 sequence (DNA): TGTGCCAGCAGCCCCAGACAGGGCGGCACCGGGGAGCTGTTTTTT. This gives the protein CASSPRQGGTGELFF.

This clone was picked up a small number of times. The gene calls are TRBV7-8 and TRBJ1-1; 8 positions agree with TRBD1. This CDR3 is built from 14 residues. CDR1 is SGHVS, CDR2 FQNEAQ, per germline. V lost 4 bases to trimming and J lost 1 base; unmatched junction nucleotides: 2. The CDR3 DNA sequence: TGTGCCAGCAGCTGGGGGACAGGGAACACTGAAGCTTTCTTT. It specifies CASSWGTGNTEAFF.

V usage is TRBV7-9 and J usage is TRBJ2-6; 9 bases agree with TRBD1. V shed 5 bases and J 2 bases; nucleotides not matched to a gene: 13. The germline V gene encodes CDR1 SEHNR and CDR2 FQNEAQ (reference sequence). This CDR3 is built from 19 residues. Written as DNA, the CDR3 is TGTGCCAGCAGCCCAGCCCTGGGACAGGGTATCCCTGGGGCCAACGTCCTGACTTTC. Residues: CASSPALGQGIPGANVLTF.

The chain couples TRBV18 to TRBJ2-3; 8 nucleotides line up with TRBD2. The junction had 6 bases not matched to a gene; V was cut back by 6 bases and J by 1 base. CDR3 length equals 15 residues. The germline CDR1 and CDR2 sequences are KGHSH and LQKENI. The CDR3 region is CASSPSGPGTDTQYF. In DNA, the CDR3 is TGTGCCAGCTCTCCTAGCGGGCCTGGCACAGATACGCAGTATTTT. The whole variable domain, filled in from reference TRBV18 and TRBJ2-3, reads NAGVMQNPRHLVRRRGQEARLRCSPMKGHSHVYWYRQLPEEGLKFMVYLQKENIIDESGMPKERFSAEFPKEGPSILRIQQVVRGDSAAYFCASSPSGPGTDTQYFGPGTRLTVL.

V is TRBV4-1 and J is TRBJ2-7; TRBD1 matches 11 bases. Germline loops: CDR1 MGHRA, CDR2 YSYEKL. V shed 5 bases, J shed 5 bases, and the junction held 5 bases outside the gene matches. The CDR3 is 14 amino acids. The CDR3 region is CASSKLDRGHEQYF. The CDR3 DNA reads TGCGCCAGCAGCAAATTGGACAGGGGGCACGAGCAGTACTTC.

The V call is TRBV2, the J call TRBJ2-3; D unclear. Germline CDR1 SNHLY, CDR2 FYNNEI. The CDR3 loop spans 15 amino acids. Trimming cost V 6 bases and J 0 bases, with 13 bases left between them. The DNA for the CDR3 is TGTGCCAGCAGCGCTACCTTTACTAGCACAGATACGCAGTATTTT. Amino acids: CASSATFTSTDTQYF.

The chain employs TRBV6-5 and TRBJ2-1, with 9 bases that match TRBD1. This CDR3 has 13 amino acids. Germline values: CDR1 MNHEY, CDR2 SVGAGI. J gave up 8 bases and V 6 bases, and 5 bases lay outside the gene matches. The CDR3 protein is CASSRTGADEQFF. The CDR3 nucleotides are TGTGCCAGCAGCAGGACAGGGGCCGATGAGCAGTTCTTC.

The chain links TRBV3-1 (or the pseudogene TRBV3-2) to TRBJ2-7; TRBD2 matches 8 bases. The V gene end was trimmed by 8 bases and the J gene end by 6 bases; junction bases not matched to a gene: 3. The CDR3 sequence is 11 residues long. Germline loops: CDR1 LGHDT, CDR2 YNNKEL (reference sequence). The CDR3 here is CASLLAGEQYF. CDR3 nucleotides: TGTGCCAGCCTCCTAGCGGGCGAGCAGTACTTC.